The entry below describes one TCR beta chain. Its antigen is not identified. This sample is drawn from a study of cytotoxic CD8 clonotypes in ibrutinib-treated CLL. On the study more broadly: The sample average was approximately 250,000 productive templates and 94,082 productive rearrangements. Study conclusions and caveats: Before falling back toward baseline at progression, clonality had risen at the time of ibrutinib response. Public clonotypes were seen rarely and were contracted or stable on treatment.

Libraries of TCR beta were made from approximately 1.9 micrograms of genomic DNA that came from cryopreserved PBMCs. This CDR3 is 14 amino acids long. Germline CDR1 LNHDA, CDR2 SQIVND (reference sequence). V was trimmed by 6 bases and J by 9 bases, leaving 18 bases between them. Profiling relied on immunoSEQ multiplex PCR, and the TCRdb table lists in-frame clones only, not all of them. The table has under 200,000 clones, about four fifths seen once. Sequenced material: PBMCs, taken after 24 months of ibrutinib treatment. The V gene is TRBV19, the J gene TRBJ2-1; a possible D gene is TRBD2 (6 bases). The source of this sequence is a human donor with chronic lymphocytic leukemia. The CDR3 DNA is TGTGCCAGTAGCGGGACTCAGGGCGGGACTGAGCAGTTCTTC. Residues: CASSGTQGGTEQFF. The full variable domain, its missing parts supplied by reference TRBV19 and TRBJ2-1, is DGGITQSPKYLFRKEGQNVTLSCEQNLNHDAMYWYRQDPGQGLRLIYYSQIVNDFQKGDIAEGYSVSREKKESFPLTVTSAQKNPTAFYLCASSGTQGGTEQFFGPGTRLTVL.